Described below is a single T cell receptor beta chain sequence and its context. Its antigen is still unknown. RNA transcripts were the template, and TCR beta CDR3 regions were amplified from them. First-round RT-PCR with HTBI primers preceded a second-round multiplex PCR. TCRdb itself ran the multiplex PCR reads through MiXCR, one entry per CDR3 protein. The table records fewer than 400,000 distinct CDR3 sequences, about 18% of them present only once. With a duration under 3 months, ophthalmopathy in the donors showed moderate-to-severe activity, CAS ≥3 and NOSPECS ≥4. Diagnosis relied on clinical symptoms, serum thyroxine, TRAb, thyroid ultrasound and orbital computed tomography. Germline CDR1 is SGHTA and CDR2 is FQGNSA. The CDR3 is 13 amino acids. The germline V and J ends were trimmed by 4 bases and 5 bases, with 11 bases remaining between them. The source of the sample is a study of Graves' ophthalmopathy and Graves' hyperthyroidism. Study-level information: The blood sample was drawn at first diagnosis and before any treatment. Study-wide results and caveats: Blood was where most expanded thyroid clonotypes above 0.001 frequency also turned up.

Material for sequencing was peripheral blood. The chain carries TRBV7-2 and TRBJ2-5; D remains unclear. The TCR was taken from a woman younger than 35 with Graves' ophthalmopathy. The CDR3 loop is CASSSGRFETQYF. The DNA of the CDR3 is TGTGCCAGCAGCTCTGGGCGATTCGAGACCCAGTACTTC.